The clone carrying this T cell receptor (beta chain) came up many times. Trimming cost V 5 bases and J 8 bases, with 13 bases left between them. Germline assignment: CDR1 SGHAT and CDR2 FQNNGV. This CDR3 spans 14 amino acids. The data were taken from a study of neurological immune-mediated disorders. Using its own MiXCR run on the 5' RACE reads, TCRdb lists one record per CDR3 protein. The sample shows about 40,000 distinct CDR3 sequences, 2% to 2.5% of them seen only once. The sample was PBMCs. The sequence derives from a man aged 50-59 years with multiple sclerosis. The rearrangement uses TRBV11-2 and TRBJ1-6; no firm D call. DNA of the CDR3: TGTGCCAGCAGCCTAAGGACTGGGGATTCACCCCTCCACTTT. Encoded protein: CASSLRTGDSPLHF.